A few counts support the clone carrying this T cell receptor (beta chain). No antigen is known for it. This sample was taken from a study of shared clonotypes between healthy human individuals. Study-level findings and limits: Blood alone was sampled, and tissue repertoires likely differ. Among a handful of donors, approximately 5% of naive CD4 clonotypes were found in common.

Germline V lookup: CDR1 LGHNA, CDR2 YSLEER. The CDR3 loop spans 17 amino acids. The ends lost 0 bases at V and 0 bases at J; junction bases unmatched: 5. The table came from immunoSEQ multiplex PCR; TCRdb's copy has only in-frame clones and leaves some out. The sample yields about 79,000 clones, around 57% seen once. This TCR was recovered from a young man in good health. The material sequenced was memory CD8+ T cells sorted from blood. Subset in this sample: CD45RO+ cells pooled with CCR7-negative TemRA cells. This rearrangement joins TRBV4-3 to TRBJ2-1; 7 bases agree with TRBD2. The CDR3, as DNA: TGCGCCAGCAGCCAAGATCCTAGCGGTAGCTCCTACAATGAGCAGTTCTTC. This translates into CASSQDPSGSSYNEQFF.